Listed below are T cell receptor beta chains from one sample, sequenced in a study of cytomegalovirus exposure and HLA in healthy donors. Assay used: immunoSEQ multiplex PCR; TCRdb lists only in-frame clones, some missing. The sample lists 110,000 to 150,000 clones, 73% occurring once. The material sequenced was PBMCs. The receptors stem from a human donor in good health. The CDR3 runs from the conserved cysteine through the conserved F or W. The order of the fields is J gene, clone size, D gene, V gene, CDR3 DNA, CDR3 protein. The D gene is left open where the match is weak. Clone size is stated in some rows and not others, as once, few, many or a class when expanded.

TRBJ2-3	NA	TRBD2	TRBV7-2	TGTGCCAGCAGCTTAGTAAGACTAGCGGGAACCACAGATACGCAGTATTTT	CASSLVRLAGTTDTQYF
TRBJ2-1	NA	TRBD2	TRBV28	TGTGCCAGCAGTTCAGCGACTAGCGGGGTCTACAATGAGCAGTTCTTC	CASSSATSGVYNEQFF
TRBJ2-2	NA	TRBD2	TRBV5-1	TGCGCCAGCAGCTTCGGCGGGAGGATCGACACCGGGGAGCTGTTTTTT	CASSFGGRIDTGELFF
TRBJ2-4	NA	TRBD1	TRBV19	TGTGCCAGTAGCGCACAGGGGACCAAAAACATTCAGTACTTC	CASSAQGTKNIQYF
TRBJ2-3	NA	NA	TRBV29-1	TGCAGCGTTCCCGGGACAGATACGCAGTATTTT	CSVPGTDTQYF
TRBJ1-2	few	NA	TRBV6-5	TGTGCCAGCAGTTACTGGAGGGGGGGGGACTATGGCTACACCTTC	CASSYWRGGDYGYTF
TRBJ2-1	NA	TRBD2	TRBV9	TGTGCCAGCAGCCCCACCGTTTGGGGGGCTAGCGGGAGTTCCGACTACAATGAGCAGTTCTTC	CASSPTVWGASGSSDYNEQFF
TRBJ1-1	NA	NA	TRBV4-1	TGCGCCAGCAGCCACACGGAGTCAGTTGAAGACGCTTTCTTT	CASSHTESVEDAFF
TRBJ2-1	NA	TRBD2	TRBV6-6	TGTGCCAGCAGTTACTCGGCGCCTAGCGGGGGAAATGAGCAGTTCTTC	CASSYSAPSGGNEQFF
TRBJ2-7	NA	NA	TRBV11-3	TGTGCCAGCAGCTTACCGCGGAGCTCCTACGAGCAGTACTTC	CASSLPRSSYEQYF
TRBJ2-5	NA	TRBD2	TRBV5-1	TGCGCCAGCAGCTTTTCCGGGACTAGCGGGGGAGGTGAGACCCAGTACTTC	CASSFSGTSGGGETQYF
TRBJ2-7	NA	NA	TRBV13	TGTGCCAGCAGCTCCCTCCAGATCTCCTACGAGCAGTACTTC	CASSSLQISYEQYF
TRBJ2-3	NA	TRBD2	TRBV9	TGTGCCAGCAGCGTAGGCCTAGCGGGGACTTCTAGCACAGATACGCAGTATTTT	CASSVGLAGTSSTDTQYF
TRBJ2-1	NA	NA	TRBV2	TGTGCCAGCAGGCGGGGTAGCGGCTCCTACAATGAGCAGTTCTTC	CASRRGSGSYNEQFF
TRBJ1-5	NA	NA	TRBV10-3	TGTGCCATCAGTGAGTCGGAGGGTTGGAGCAATCAGCCCCAGCATTTT	CAISESEGWSNQPQHF
TRBJ1-5	NA	NA	TRBV27	TGTGCCAGCAGGTCAGGACAGCGCAATCAGCCCCAGCATTTT	CASRSGQRNQPQHF
TRBJ2-1	NA	TRBD2	TRBV5-5	TGTGCCAGCAGCTTGGGTAGCGGGGACTACAATGAGCAGTTCTTC	CASSLGSGDYNEQFF
TRBJ1-4	NA	NA	TRBV30	TGTGCCTGGAGCCAGGGGTTAACTAATGAAAAACTGTTTTTT	CAWSQGLTNEKLFF
TRBJ1-2	NA	NA	TRBV7-3	TGTGCCAGCAGCTTAATGGGGGCGCCTGGCTACACCTTC	CASSLMGAPGYTF
TRBJ2-1	NA	TRBD2	TRBV5-1	TGCGCCAGCAGCTTGTCTAGCGGGGGGTCCTACAATGAGCAGTTCTTC	CASSLSSGGSYNEQFF
TRBJ1-1	NA	NA	TRBV7-9	TGTTCCAGCAGCTTAGTAATCCGGGGTACAACTGAAGCTTTCTTT	CSSSLVIRGTTEAFF
TRBJ1-5	NA	NA	TRBV29-1	TGCAGCGCAGGACACTTAGATCAGCCCCAGCATTTT	CSAGHLDQPQHF
TRBJ1-1	NA	NA	TRBV2	TGTGCCGGGGCGGAATGGAACACTGAAGCTTTCTTT	CAGAEWNTEAFF